The 5 T cell receptor beta chains reported below all come from one sample, sequenced in a study of cytomegalovirus exposure and HLA in healthy donors (dated by TCRdb to 2016 to 2017). Libraries were built with the immunoSEQ multiplex PCR assay. A mixture of 60 forward primers for TCR Vbeta segments and 13 reverse primers for TCR Jbeta segments was used in the multiplex PCR. TCRdb's version of the immuneACCESS table is confined to in-frame rearrangements and falls short of the full clone set. An unresolved V gene accounts for under half of the shortfall where checked; the remainder is of unknown origin. Within this sample are 130,000 to 150,000 clones, with under 85% of them counted one time only. About 6.9% of the sample is taken by the ten largest. Specimen: PBMCs. Source of these receptors: a woman aged 40 to 50 in good health and CMV-seropositive.

The chain employs TRBV27 and TRBJ2-3; the D gene is possibly TRBD2 (6 bases). The V gene lost 1 base and the J gene lost 2 bases, with 10 bases spanning the gap. CDR1 is MNHEY, CDR2 SMNVEV, per germline (reference sequence). The CDR3 sequence is 15 residues long. Written as DNA, the CDR3 is TGTGCCAGCAGTTTATTTCCGGGGGACACAGATACGCAGTATTTT. This codes for CASSLFPGDTDTQYF.

The rearrangement joins TRBV5-1 to TRBJ1-2; D remains unclear. Between the trimmed V and J ends, which lost 0 bases and 8 bases, there was a span of 8 bases. The CDR3 covers 12 residues. Germline lookup yields CDR1 SGHRS and CDR2 YFSETQ. The CDR3 nucleotides read TGCGCCAGCAGCTTGGATACGGTGGGCTACACCTTC. Translated: CASSLDTVGYTF. Combining the CDR3 with reference TRBV5-1 and TRBJ1-2 gives the whole variable domain KAGVTQTPRYLIKTRGQQVTLSCSPISGHRSVSWYQQTPGQGLQFLFEYFSETQRNKGNFPGRFSGRQFSNSRSEMNVSTLELGDSALYLCASSLDTVGYTFGSGTRLTVV.

Concerning this clone: Other DNA sequences in this specimen translate into the identical CDR3. The chain employs TRBV6-5 and TRBJ1-2; D ambiguous. Trimming took off 2 bases at V and 8 bases at J, with 12 bases between the two ends. The CDR3 covers 13 residues. The germline V gene encodes CDR1 MNHEY and CDR2 SVGAGI. The CDR3 spells CASSYTGLGGYTF. CDR3 DNA: TGTGCCAGCAGTTACACGGGGTTAGGAGGCTACACCTTC.

The chain employs TRBV19 and TRBJ2-2; 9 bases fit TRBD2. CDR1 and CDR2 from the germline V gene are LNHDA and SQIVND (reference sequence). V lost 10 bases, J lost 1 base, and 4 bases stayed unmatched. The CDR3 runs 14 residues. CDR3 nucleotide sequence: TGTGCCACTCATAGCGGGGGGAACACCGGGGAGCTGTTTTTT. Translated, it gives CATHSGGNTGELFF.

J is TRBJ1-2 and V is TRBV5-6; D perhaps matches TRBD1 (6 bases). Per the germline V gene, CDR1 is SGHDT and CDR2 is YYEEEE. The CDR3 has 14 residues. V lost 2 bases to trimming and J lost 7 bases, with 15 bases between them. The chain's CDR3 is CASSFGTLAGGYTF. For the CDR3, the DNA is TGTGCCAGCAGCTTTGGGACACTCGCAGGTGGCTACACCTTC. Full variable domain (outside the CDR3, taken from reference TRBV5-6 and TRBJ1-2): DAGVTQSPTHLIKTRGQQVTLRCSPKSGHDTVSWYQQALGQGPQFIFQYYEEEERQRGNFPDRFSGHQFPNYSSELNVNALLLGDSALYLCASSFGTLAGGYTFGSGTRLTVV.